This T cell receptor (beta chain) was identified during a study of cytomegalovirus exposure and HLA in healthy donors. When sampled, the donors appeared nominally healthy, though they likely had unrecorded immune exposures. The PCR used 60 Vbeta and 13 Jbeta primers. The assay was immunoSEQ multiplex PCR, and TCRdb's table has in-frame clones only and misses some. Among about 250,000 clones listed, about 93% were seen once. The CDR3 spans 16 residues. With V trimmed by 4 bases and J by 2 bases, 6 bases remained unmatched. Germline CDR1 reads KGHSH; CDR2 reads LQKENI. This TCR was recovered from a girl aged 2-10 years in good health and CMV-seronegative. Specimen: PBMCs. This chain joins TRBV18 and TRBJ1-5; 9 nucleotides line up with TRBD1. The CDR3 DNA reads as TGTGCCAGCTCACGGACAGGGGAGGTGGGCAATCAGCCCCAGCATTTT. This gives the protein CASSRTGEVGNQPQHF.